This TCR beta chain comes out of a study of STAT5B mutations in CD4+ large granular lymphocyte leukemia. The method was immunoSEQ multiplex PCR; TCRdb's version includes in-frame clones alone and lacks a portion of them. The sample consists of approximately 35,000 clones, over 65% of them appearing once. The sequence was collected from a human donor in good health. The specimen was CD4+ T cells from blood buffy coats.

CDR3 region: CASSQSLGGNQPQHF. The CDR3 nucleotides are TGTGCCAGCAGCCAAAGTCTGGGAGGCAATCAGCCCCAGCATTTT. The V and J genes are TRBV4-2 and TRBJ1-5; D unresolved. Trimming shortened V by 2 bases and J by 2 bases, and 10 bases separated the two germline ends. Germline V gene data show CDR1 as LGHNA and CDR2 as YNFKEQ. CDR3 length: 15 amino acids.